This TCR beta chain was recorded in a study of T cells after yellow fever vaccination. Study-wide results and caveats: In post-booster samples, most primary-vaccination clones reappeared (96% CD4, approximately 91% CD8). CD4 and CD8 compartments shared a small share of clonotypes. From the bulk population, abundant clonotypes could contaminate and appear within FACS-sorted repertoires.

This CDR3 is built from 17 residues. Germline values: CDR1 SGDLS, CDR2 YYNGEE. With 0 bases clipped from V and 3 bases from J, the junction kept 8 bases outside the gene matches. About this clonotype: Its antigen is not identified.

TCRdb called the 5' RACE reads again in MiXCR, with one record for every CDR3 protein. Of some 350,000 distinct CDR3 sequences listed, 7.5% to 9% are singletons. This receptor was taken from a man between 18 and 35 years old who received the YFV17D yellow fever vaccine. The specimen comprised PBMCs, sampled on the day of the first yellow fever vaccination. The chain carries TRBV9 and TRBJ2-7; 11 nucleotides align to TRBD1. The CDR3 DNA follows: TGTGCCAGCAGCGTAGGCCTCGCCGGGACAGGGGGCTACGAGCAGTACTTC. Its protein is CASSVGLAGTGGYEQYF.